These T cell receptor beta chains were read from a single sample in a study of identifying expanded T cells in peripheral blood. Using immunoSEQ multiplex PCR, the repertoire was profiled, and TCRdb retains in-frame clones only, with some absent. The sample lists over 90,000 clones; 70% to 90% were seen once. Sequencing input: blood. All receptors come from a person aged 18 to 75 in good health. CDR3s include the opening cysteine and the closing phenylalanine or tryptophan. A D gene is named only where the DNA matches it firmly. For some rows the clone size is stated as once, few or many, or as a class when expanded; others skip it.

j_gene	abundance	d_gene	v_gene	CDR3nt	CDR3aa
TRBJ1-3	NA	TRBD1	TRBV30	TGTGCCTGGACGACTCCCGGGACAGGTGTTTGGTTCGGAAACACCATATATTTT	CAWTTPGTGVWFGNTIYF
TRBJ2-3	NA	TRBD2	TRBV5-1	TGCGCCAGCAGCTTGGTTAGGACTAGCGGGGGGGAAACAGATACGCAGTATTTT	CASSLVRTSGGETDTQYF
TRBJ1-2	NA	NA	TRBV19	TGTGCCAGTAGTATCTCAGAACACCTCAACTATGGCTACACCTTC	CASSISEHLNYGYTF
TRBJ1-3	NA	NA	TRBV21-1	TGTGCCAGCGCTCCGGGACAGGGGGCAGGTTTTAGAAACACCATATATTTT	CASAPGQGAGFRNTIYF
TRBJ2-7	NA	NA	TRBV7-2	TGTGCCAGCAGCCCTGGTAGACAGAGGTACTACGAGCAGTACTTC	CASSPGRQRYYEQYF
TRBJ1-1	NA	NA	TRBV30	TGTGCCTGGAGTGAAGGGCGAACTGAAGCTTTCTTT	CAWSEGRTEAFF
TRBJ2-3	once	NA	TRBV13	TGTGCCAGCAGCGCTGCGGATACGCAGTATTTT	CASSAADTQYF
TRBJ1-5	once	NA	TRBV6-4	TGTGCCAGCAGTGACCAGGCAGGGCCCAATCAGCCCCAGCATTTT	CASSDQAGPNQPQHF
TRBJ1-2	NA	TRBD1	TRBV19	TGTGCCAGTAAGACGGCGGCAGGGGGCTATGGCTACACCTTC	CASKTAAGGYGYTF
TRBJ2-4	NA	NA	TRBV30	TGTGCCTGGAGTGTACCGTTAGCCAAAAACATTCAGTACTTC	CAWSVPLAKNIQYF
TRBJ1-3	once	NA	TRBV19	TGTGCCAGTAGTAGAGGGACGGCTGGAAACACCATATATTTT	CASSRGTAGNTIYF
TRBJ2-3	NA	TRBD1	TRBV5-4	TGTGCCAGCAGCTTGAGCCAGGGGGCGAGCACAGATACGCAGTATTTT	CASSLSQGASTDTQYF
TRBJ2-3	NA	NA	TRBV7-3	TGTGCCAGCAGTCATCTCACAGATACGCAGTATTTT	CASSHLTDTQYF
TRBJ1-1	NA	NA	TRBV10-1	TGCGCCAGCTCGGACATGAACACTGAAGCTTTCTTT	CASSDMNTEAFF
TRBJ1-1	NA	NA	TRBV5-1	TGCGCCAGCAGCTGGTCCCCAAGGGGGGGGAGTAGGACTGAAGCTTTCTTT	CASSWSPRGGSRTEAFF
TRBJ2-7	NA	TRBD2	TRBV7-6	TGTGCCAGCAGCACGCGACTAGCGGGGTCCTACGAGCAGTACTTC	CASSTRLAGSYEQYF
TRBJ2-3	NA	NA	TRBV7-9	TGTGCCGGCCGCGGGGATACGCAGTATTTT	CAGRGDTQYF
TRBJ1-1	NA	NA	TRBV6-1	TGTGCCAGCAGTGATACAGGGCGGGTCACTGAAGCTTTCTTT	CASSDTGRVTEAFF
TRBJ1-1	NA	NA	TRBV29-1	TGCAGCTCATTAGTCCAGGGGAACACTGAAGCTTTCTTT	CSSLVQGNTEAFF
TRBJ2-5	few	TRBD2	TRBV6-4	TGTGCCAGCAGTGAGCGGGGGGGCCAAGAGACCCAGTACTTC	CASSERGGQETQYF
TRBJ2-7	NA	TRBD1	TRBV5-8	TGTGCCAGCACGGACAGGAACCCCTACGAGCAGTACTTC	CASTDRNPYEQYF
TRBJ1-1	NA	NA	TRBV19	TGTGCCAGCAGGGACACTGAAGCTTTCTTT	CASRDTEAFF
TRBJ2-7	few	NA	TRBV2	TGTGCCAGCAGTGAAGGGGGGGCCAATACCTACGAGCAGTACTTC	CASSEGGANTYEQYF
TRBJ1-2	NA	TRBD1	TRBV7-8	TGTGCCAGCAGCCCCGGGACAGGGCATGGCTACACCTTC	CASSPGTGHGYTF
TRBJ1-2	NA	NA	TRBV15	TGTGCCACCAGCAGAGACGTTGGCAGGGTGACAGAAAGCTACACCTTC	CATSRDVGRVTESYTF
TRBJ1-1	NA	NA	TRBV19	TGTGCCAGTAGTACAAACGACGTCCCCATGAACACTGAAGCTTTCTTT	CASSTNDVPMNTEAFF
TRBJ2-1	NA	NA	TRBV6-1	TGTGCCAGCAGTGAAGAGACTGAGCAGTTCTTC	CASSEETEQFF
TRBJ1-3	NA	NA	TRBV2	TGTGCCAGCAGCCTAGGGGGGTTCTCTGGAAACACCATATATTTT	CASSLGGFSGNTIYF
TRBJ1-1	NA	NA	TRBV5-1	TGCGCCAGCAGCTTGTTTCCGGGTTCTGAAGCTTTCTTT	CASSLFPGSEAFF
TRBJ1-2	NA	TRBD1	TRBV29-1	TGCAGCGCCGGGACAGACTTGTGGGGCTACACCTTC	CSAGTDLWGYTF
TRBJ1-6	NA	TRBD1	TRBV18	TGTGCCAGCTCACCACCGAAGGGACAGGGGGCCAATTCACCCCTCCACTTT	CASSPPKGQGANSPLHF
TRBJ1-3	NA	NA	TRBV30	TGTGCCTGGAGGCGCGGTTTGGGAAACACCATATATTTT	CAWRRGLGNTIYF
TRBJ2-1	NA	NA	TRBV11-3	TGTGCCAGCAGCTCCGGGACCCAGTACAATGAGCAGTTCTTC	CASSSGTQYNEQFF
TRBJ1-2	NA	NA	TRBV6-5	TGTGCCAGCAGTTACTCGAAGGGGGGGGTCTATGGCTACACCTTC	CASSYSKGGVYGYTF
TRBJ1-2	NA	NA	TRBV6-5	TGTGCCAGCAGTTACTCCACCGGATCTAACTATGGCTACACCTTC	CASSYSTGSNYGYTF
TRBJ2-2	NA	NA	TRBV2	TGTGCCAGCAGACACGGAAGGGACCTAAACACCGGGGAGCTGTTTTTT	CASRHGRDLNTGELFF
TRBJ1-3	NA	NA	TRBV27	TGTGCCAGCAGTCCCTTCAGCGGCCCCTCTGGAAACACCATATATTTT	CASSPFSGPSGNTIYF
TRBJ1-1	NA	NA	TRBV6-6	TGTGCCAGCAGTTACTTGGGTGCGAACACTGAAGCTTTCTTT	CASSYLGANTEAFF
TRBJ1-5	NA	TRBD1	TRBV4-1	TGCGCCAGCAGCCGGGGGACAGCGTACAATCAGCCCCAGCATTTT	CASSRGTAYNQPQHF
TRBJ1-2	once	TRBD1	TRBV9	TGTGCCAGCAGCCCAGGACAGGGGACCAACTATGGCTACACCTTC	CASSPGQGTNYGYTF
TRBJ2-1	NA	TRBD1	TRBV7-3	TGTGCCAGCAGCCGACACACAGGGGAAGCCAATGAGCAGTTCTTC	CASSRHTGEANEQFF
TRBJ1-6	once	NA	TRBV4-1	TGCGCCAGCAGCCAACCCGACAGGAGGTATAATTCACCCCTCCACTTT	CASSQPDRRYNSPLHF
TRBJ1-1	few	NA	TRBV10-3	TGTGCCATCAGTCGGGGCTCGGTGGGCACTGAAGCTTTCTTT	CAISRGSVGTEAFF
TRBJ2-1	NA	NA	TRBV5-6	TGTGCCAGCAGCTTTTCGGTCAATGAGCAGTTCTTC	CASSFSVNEQFF
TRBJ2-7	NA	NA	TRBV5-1	TGCGCCAGCAGACCTTTGGGGGGAACCTACGAGCAGTACTTC	CASRPLGGTYEQYF
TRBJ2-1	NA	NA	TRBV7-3	TGTGCCAGCAGCTTAGGCCCGAACAATGAGCAGTTCTTC	CASSLGPNNEQFF
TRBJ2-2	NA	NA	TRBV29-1	TGCAGCGTATCTAGTGGCCGGGACACCGGGGAGCTGTTTTTT	CSVSSGRDTGELFF
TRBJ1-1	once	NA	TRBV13	TGTGCCAGCAGCGCTAGGGACAAGAACACTGAAGCTTTCTTT	CASSARDKNTEAFF
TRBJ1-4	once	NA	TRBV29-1	TGCAGCGTGAAAAAGGCAACTAATGAAAAACTGTTTTTT	CSVKKATNEKLFF
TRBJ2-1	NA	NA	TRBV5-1	TGCGCCAGCAGCTACGACCTCTCCTACAATGAGCAGTTCTTC	CASSYDLSYNEQFF
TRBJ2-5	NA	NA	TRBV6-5	TGTGCCAGCAGTTACTCCGGACTTCAAGAGACCCAGTACTTC	CASSYSGLQETQYF
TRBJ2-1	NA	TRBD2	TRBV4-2	TGTGCCAGCAGCGGGCAGCGGGAATACAATGAGCAGTTCTTC	CASSGQREYNEQFF
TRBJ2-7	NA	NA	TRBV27	TGTGCCAGCAGTTCCAGGGCCAGCATTGCTCACTACGAGCAGTACTTC	CASSSRASIAHYEQYF
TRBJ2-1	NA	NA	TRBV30	TGTGCCTGGTATTCTGACAATGAGCAGTTCTTC	CAWYSDNEQFF
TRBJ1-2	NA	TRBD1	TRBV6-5	TGTGCCAGCAGTGACAGCACAGGGGTTCATGGCTACACCTTC	CASSDSTGVHGYTF
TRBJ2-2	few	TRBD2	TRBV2	TGTGCCAGCAGAAGGACTAGCGGGGGGGCAAAAACCGGGGAGCTGTTTTTT	CASRRTSGGAKTGELFF
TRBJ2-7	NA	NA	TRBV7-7	TGTGCCAGCAGCCCTGGACTTGGACCTTCCTACGAGCAGTACTTC	CASSPGLGPSYEQYF
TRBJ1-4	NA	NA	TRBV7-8	TGTGCCAGCAGCTTAGAATTGGGGGCTGGGGAAAAACTGTTTTTT	CASSLELGAGEKLFF
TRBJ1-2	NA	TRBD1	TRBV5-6	TGTGCCAGCAGCTTTTTAGGGGGCCATAACTATGGCTACACCTTC	CASSFLGGHNYGYTF